These 21 T cell receptor beta chains originate from one sample sequenced in a study of CXCR3-negative and CXCR3-positive naive CD8 T cells (dated by TCRdb to the late 2010s). Instrument used: NextSeq 550. The Human TCR Profiling Kit (MiLaboratory) was used to make UMI-labeled 5' RACE TRB cDNA libraries. Once TCRdb had reprocessed the reads, it stored one entry per CDR3 protein sequence and supplied no DNA. The sample's table lists a count of over 100,000 distinct CDR3 sequences. Jointly, the top ten make up about 0.3% of the sample. Sequencing was performed on naive CXCR3- CD8+ T cells from blood. This specimen's cell subset or site label, per the study, means: CD45RO-CCR7+CD27+CD95- naive CD8+ T cells lacking CXCR3 (TNR3-). These receptors all stem from a human donor in good health. Some clones in this sample may be carry-over from other donors' samples.

The gene calls are TRBV7-9 and TRBJ2-3. Germline V gene data show CDR1 as SEHNR and CDR2 as FQNEAQ (reference sequence). CDR3 size: 17 residues. The CDR3 sequence: CASSLGGLDRSTDTQYF.

This chain uses TRBV7-3 with TRBJ2-3. Germline assignment: CDR1 SGHTA and CDR2 FQGTGA. The CDR3 sequence is 16 residues long. The CDR3 reads CASSLTIRQIPDTQYF.

J is TRBJ2-1 and V is TRBV4-3. CDR3 length equals 13 residues. Germline loops: CDR1 LGHNA, CDR2 YSLEER. The CDR3 is CASSQNIDDEQFF.

The gene calls are TRBV28 and TRBJ2-7; the TRBD2 assignment by TCRdb is unverifiable without DNA. Per the germline V gene, CDR1 is MDHEN and CDR2 is SYDVKM. The CDR3 sequence is 16 residues long. CDR3 sequence: CASRDGLAGSWGEQYF.

J is TRBJ2-3 and V is TRBV29-1; without DNA, the TCRdb call of TRBD2 cannot be checked. Germline CDR1 and CDR2: SQVTM and ANQGSEA. The CDR3 runs 15 residues. The CDR3: CSVELGLAGHDTQYF.

The rearrangement uses TRBV5-1 and TRBJ2-7; lacking DNA, the TRBD1 call made by TCRdb goes unchecked. The CDR3 has 16 amino acids. The germline V gene encodes CDR1 SGHRS and CDR2 YFSETQ. CDR3 loop: CASSQQDRASSYEQYF.

J is TRBJ2-7 and V is TRBV7-2. The CDR3 totals 14 residues. Germline V gives CDR1 SGHTA, CDR2 FQGNSA. The CDR3 sequence: CASSLGPAGYEQYF.

V usage is TRBV9 and J usage is TRBJ1-6; the TRBD1 assignment by TCRdb is unverifiable without DNA. There are 14 residues in the CDR3. Germline V gene data show CDR1 as SGDLS and CDR2 as YYNGEE. CDR3 loop: CASSPTSGNSPLHF.

V gene TRBV12-5 combines with J gene TRBJ2-1; TCRdb gives TRBD1 as the D gene, but with no DNA this cannot be confirmed. The CDR3 spans 14 residues. CDR1 is LGHNT and CDR2 is FRNRAP in the germline V gene. CDR3 region: CASGPQGGYNEQFF.

V is TRBV5-5 and J is TRBJ2-3. In germline, CDR1 is SGHKS, CDR2 YYEKEE (reference sequence). The CDR3 is 16 amino acids. CDR3 sequence: CASSLSWEEGTDTQYF.

The chain has TRBV20-1 and TRBJ1-2; the TCRdb call, TRBD1, lacks DNA for checking. This CDR3 is 13 amino acids long. Germline V gene sequence: CDR1 DFQATT, CDR2 SNEGSKA (reference sequence). CDR3 in amino acids: CSADDREDYGYTF.

V is TRBV29-1 and J is TRBJ2-3; TCRdb gives TRBD1 as the D gene, but with no DNA this cannot be confirmed. Germline V gives CDR1 SQVTM, CDR2 ANQGSEA. This CDR3 region has 12 residues. CDR3 sequence reads: CSVQTDPDTQYF.

This chain links TRBV7-6 with TRBJ2-1. The CDR3 totals 13 residues. The germline CDR1 and CDR2 sequences are SGHVS and FNYEAQ. The CDR3 spells CASSSRSYNEQFF.

The V and J genes are TRBV29-1 and TRBJ2-5. The CDR3 consists of 12 residues. CDR1 and CDR2 from the germline V gene are SQVTM and ANQGSEA. CDR3 in amino acids: CSVDRTSETQYF.

This chain connects TRBV7-6 to TRBJ2-2; the TCRdb D gene call, TRBD1, has no DNA to confirm it. This CDR3 comprises 16 residues. The germline V gene encodes CDR1 SGHVS and CDR2 FNYEAQ. Here the CDR3 reads CASSLSIRAGTGELFF.

The rearrangement joins TRBV28 to TRBJ2-7; TCRdb indicates TRBD1, and absent DNA this call remains unverified. The CDR3 contains 15 residues. Germline V CDR1 and CDR2: MDHEN, SYDVKM. The CDR3 here is CASSYRGRRAYEQYF.

The chain employs TRBV29-1 and TRBJ2-5. Per germline, CDR1 SQVTM and CDR2 ANQGSEA. This CDR3 spans 13 amino acids. CDR3 in amino acids: CSVEDVDGETQYF.

The chain joins TRBV13 to TRBJ2-5; the TRBD2 assignment by TCRdb is unverifiable without DNA. The CDR3 loop spans 15 amino acids. Germline CDR1 and CDR2: PRHDT and FYEKMQ (reference sequence). CDR3 amino acids: CASSSWNQGGETQYF.

The V gene is TRBV24-1, the J gene TRBJ2-1; TCRdb's D call of TRBD2 is untestable without DNA. Per the germline V gene, CDR1 is KGHDR and CDR2 is SFDVKD. CDR3 length equals 13 residues. CDR3 sequence reads: CATSDSLAREQFF.

The gene calls are TRBV14 and TRBJ2-4; the TCRdb call, TRBD1, lacks DNA for checking. The CDR3 covers 15 residues. Germline values: CDR1 SGHDN, CDR2 FVKESK. The CDR3 reads CASSQIQGLENIQYF.

The genes are TRBV15 and TRBJ1-5. CDR1 is LNHNV and CDR2 is YYDKDF in the germline V gene (reference sequence). The CDR3 contains 12 residues. CDR3 sequence reads: CATSRVNQPQHF. Full variable domain (remainder filled in from reference TRBV15 and TRBJ1-5): DAMVIQNPRYQVTQFGKPVTLSCSQTLNHNVMYWYQQKSSQAPKLLFHYYDKDFNNEADTPDNFQSRRPNTSFCFLDIRSPGLGDTAMYLCATSRVNQPQHFGDGTRLSIL.